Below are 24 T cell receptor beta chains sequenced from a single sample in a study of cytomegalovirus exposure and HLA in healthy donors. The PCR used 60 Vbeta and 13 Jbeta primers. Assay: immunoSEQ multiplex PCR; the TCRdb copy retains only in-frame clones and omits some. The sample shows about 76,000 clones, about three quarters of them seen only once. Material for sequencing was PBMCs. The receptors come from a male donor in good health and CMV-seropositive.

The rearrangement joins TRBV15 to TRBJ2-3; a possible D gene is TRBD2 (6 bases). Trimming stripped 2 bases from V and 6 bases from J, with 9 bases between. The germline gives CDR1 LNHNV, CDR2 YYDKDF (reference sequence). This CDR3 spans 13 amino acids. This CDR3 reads CATSRLGGDTQYF. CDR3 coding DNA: TGTGCCACCAGCAGACTAGGAGGGGATACGCAGTATTTT.

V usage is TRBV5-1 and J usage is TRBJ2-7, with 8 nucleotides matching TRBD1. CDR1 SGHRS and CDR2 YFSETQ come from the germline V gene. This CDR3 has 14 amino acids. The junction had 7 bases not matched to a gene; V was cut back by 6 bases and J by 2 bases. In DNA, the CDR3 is TGCGCCAGCACTTCCGGGACAGGAACCTACGAGCAGTACTTC. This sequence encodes CASTSGTGTYEQYF.

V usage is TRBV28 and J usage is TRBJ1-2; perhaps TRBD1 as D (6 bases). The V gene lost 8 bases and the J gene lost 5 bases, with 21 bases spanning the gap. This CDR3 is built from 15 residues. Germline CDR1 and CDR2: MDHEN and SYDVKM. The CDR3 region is CASETGGGRSYGYTF. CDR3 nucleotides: TGTGCCAGCGAGACAGGTGGAGGCAGGAGTTATGGCTACACCTTC.

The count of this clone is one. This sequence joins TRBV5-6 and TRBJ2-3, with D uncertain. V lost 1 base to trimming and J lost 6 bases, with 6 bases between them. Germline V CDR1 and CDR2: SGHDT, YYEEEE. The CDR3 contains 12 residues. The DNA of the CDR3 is TGTGCCAGCAGCTTGCCACAGGATACGCAGTATTTT. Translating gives CASSLPQDTQYF.

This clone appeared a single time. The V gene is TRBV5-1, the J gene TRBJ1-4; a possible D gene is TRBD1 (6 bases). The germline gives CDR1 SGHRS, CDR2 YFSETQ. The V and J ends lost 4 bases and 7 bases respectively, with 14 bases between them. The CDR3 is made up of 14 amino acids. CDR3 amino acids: CASSAGTSPEKLFF. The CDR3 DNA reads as TGCGCCAGCAGCGCCGGGACATCCCCTGAAAAACTGTTTTTT.

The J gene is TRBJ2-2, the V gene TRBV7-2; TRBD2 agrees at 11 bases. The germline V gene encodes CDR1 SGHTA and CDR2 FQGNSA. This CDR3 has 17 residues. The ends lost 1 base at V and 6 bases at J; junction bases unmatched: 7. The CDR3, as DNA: TGTGCCAGCAGCTTAGAGCGTAGCGGGAGGGCCCCCGGGGAGCTGTTTTTT. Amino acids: CASSLERSGRAPGELFF.

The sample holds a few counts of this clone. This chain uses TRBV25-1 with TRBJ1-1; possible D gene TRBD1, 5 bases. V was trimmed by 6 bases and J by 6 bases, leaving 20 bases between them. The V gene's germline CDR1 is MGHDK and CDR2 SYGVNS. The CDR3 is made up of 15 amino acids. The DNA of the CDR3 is TGTGCCAGCAGGACTGGCCAGGGTTCCCCCGCTGAAGCTTTCTTT. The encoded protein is CASRTGQGSPAEAFF.

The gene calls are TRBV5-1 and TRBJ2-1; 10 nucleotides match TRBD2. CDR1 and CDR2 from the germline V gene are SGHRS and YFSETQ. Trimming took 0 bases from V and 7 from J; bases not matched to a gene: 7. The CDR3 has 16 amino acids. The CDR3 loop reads CASSLAPGLATNEQFF. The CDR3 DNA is TGCGCCAGCAGCTTGGCTCCGGGACTAGCGACAAATGAGCAGTTCTTC.

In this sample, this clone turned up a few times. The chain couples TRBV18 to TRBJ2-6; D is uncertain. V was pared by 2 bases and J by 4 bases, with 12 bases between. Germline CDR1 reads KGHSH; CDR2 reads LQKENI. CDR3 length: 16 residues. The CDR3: CASSPVDSGGANVLTF. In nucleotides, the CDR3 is TGTGCCAGCTCACCAGTCGATTCCGGGGGGGCCAACGTCCTGACTTTC.

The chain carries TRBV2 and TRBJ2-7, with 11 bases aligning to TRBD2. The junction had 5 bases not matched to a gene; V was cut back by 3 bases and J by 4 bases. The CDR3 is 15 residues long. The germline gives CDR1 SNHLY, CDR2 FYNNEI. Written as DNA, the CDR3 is TGTGCCAGCAGTGATAGCGGGAGGGCCGGGTACGAGCAGTACTTC. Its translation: CASSDSGRAGYEQYF. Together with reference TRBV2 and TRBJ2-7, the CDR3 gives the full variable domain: EPEVTQTPSHQVTQMGQEVILRCVPISNHLYFYWYRQILGQKVEFLVSFYNNEISEKSEIFDDQFSVERPDGSNFTLKIRSTKLEDSAMYFCASSDSGRAGYEQYFGPGTRLTVT.

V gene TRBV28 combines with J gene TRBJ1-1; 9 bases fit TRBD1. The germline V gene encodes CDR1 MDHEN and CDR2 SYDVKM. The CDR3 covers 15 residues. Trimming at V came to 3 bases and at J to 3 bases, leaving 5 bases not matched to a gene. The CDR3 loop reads CASSFGDREYTEAFF. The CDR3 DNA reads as TGTGCCAGCAGTTTTGGGGACAGGGAGTACACTGAAGCTTTCTTT. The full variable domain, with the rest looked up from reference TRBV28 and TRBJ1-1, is DVKVTQSSRYLVKRTGEKVFLECVQDMDHENMFWYRQDPGLGLRLIYFSYDVKMKEKGDIPEGYSVSREKKERFSLILESASTNQTSMYLCASSFGDREYTEAFFGQGTRLTVV.

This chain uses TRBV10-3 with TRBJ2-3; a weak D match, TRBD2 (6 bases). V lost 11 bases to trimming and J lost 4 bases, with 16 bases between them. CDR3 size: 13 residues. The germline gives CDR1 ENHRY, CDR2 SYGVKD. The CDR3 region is CAALRGFADTQYF. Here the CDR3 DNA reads TGTGCCGCCCTCCGGGGGTTCGCAGATACGCAGTATTTT.

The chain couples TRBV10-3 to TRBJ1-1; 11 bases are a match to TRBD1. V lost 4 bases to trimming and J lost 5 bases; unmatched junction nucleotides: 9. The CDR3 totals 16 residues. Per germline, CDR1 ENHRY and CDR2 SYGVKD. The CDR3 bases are TGTGCCATCAGTGCCGGGACAGGGGGTTCTAGGACTGAAGCTTTCTTT. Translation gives CAISAGTGGSRTEAFF.

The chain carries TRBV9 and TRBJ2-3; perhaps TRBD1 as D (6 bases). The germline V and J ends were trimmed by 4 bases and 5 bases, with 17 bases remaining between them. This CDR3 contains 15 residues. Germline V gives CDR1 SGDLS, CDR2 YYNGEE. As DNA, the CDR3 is TGTGCCAGCAGCTCAAGACGACAGGATGTAGATACGCAGTATTTT. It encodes CASSSRRQDVDTQYF.

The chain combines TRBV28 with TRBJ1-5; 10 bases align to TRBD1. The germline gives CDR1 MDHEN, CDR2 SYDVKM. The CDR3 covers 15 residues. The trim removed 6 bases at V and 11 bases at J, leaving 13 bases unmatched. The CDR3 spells CASRNVDRGLRAQHF. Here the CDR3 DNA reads TGTGCCAGCAGAAACGTCGACAGGGGGCTAAGGGCCCAGCATTTT.

The CDR3 sequence: CASSPRGNTGELFF. The CDR3 nucleotides are TGTGCCAGCAGCCCCCGGGGGAACACCGGGGAGCTGTTTTTT. This chain uses TRBV2 with TRBJ2-2, with D maybe TRBD2 (5 bases). In germline, CDR1 is SNHLY, CDR2 FYNNEI. Trimming took 6 bases from V and 1 from J, leaving 9 bases between them. This CDR3 is built from 14 residues.

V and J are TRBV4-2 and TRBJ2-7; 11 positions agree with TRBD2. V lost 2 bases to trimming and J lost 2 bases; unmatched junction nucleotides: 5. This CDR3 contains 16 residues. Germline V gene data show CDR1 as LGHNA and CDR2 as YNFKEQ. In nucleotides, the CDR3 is TGTGCCAGCAGCCAAAAACTAGCGGGAGTCCCCTACGAGCAGTACTTC. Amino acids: CASSQKLAGVPYEQYF.

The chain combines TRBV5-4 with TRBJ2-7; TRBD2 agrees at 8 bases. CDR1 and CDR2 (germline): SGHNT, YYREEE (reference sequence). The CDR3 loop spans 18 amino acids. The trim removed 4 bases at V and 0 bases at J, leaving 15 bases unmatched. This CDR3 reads CASSLGGWSGRSSYEQYF. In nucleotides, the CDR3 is TGTGCCAGCAGCCTGGGCGGTTGGAGCGGGAGAAGCTCCTACGAGCAGTACTTC.

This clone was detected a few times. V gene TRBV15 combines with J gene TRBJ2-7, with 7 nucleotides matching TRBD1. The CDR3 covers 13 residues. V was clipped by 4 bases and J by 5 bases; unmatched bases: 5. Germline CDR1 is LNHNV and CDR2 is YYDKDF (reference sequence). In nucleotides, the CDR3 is TGTGCCACCAGCATGACAGGGTTCGACGAGCAGTACTTC. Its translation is CATSMTGFDEQYF.

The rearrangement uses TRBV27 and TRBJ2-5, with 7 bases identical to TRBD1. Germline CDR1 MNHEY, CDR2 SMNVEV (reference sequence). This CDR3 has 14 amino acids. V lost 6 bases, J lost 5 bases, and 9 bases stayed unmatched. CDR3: CASRGGSLRETQYF. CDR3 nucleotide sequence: TGTGCCAGCAGAGGGGGCTCTTTGAGGGAGACCCAGTACTTC.

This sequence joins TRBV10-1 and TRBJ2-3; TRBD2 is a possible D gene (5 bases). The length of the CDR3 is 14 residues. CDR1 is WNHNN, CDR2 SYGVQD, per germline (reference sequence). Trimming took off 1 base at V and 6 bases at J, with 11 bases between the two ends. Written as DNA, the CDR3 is TGCGCCAGCAGTGAGTTAGAGAGGGAGGATACGCAGTATTTT. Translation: CASSELEREDTQYF.

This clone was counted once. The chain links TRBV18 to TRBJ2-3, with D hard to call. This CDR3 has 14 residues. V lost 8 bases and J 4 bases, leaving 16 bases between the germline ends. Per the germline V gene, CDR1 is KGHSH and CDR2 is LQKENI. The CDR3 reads CASAIRSGPDTQYF. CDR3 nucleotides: TGTGCCAGCGCTATCCGGTCGGGTCCAGATACGCAGTATTTT.

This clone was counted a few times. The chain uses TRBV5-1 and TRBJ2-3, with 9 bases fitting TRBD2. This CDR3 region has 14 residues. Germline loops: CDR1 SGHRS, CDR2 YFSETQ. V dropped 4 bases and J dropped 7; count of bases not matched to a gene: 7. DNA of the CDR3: TGCGCCAGCAGCATAACCGGGACTAGCAATACGCAGTATTTT. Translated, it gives CASSITGTSNTQYF.

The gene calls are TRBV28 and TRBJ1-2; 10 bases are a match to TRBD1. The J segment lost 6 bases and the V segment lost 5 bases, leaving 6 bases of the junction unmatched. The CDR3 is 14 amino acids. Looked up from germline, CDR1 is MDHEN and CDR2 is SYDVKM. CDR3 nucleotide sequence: TGTGCCAGCAGTACCCCAGGACAGGGGGATGGCTACACCTTC. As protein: CASSTPGQGDGYTF.